This T cell receptor (beta chain) was documented in a study of response to subunit inactivated influenza vaccine. Study conclusions and caveats: Authors suggested seasonal influenza vaccinations each recruit few new T cells.

Comments on this clonotype: No antigen is known for it.

In TCRdb, the RT-PCR reads were re-called with MiXCR into one record per CDR3 protein. Among about 830,000 distinct CDR3 sequences, 15% to 20% were seen once, and the ten largest hold 9.5% to 13%. The germline V gene has CDR1 MNHEY and CDR2 SVGAGI. This CDR3 is 17 amino acids long. The V end lost 2 bases, the J end lost 7 bases, and 20 bases lay between the germline ends. The V gene is TRBV6-5, the J gene TRBJ2-2, with a possible D match to TRBD1 (5 bases). The receptor's source is a man over 45 who received an inactivated influenza vaccine. Sample: PBMCs from blood, taken roughly 5 days after vaccination. CDR3 bases: TGTGCCAGCAGTTACGGGCAGTTGATCGTCAGGGTCGGGGAGCTGTTTTTT. This translates into CASSYGQLIVRVGELFF.